This T cell receptor (beta chain) is drawn from a study of shared clonotypes between healthy human individuals. General study points: A generally larger estimated richness was seen in naive subsets than in memory subsets.

Germline V CDR1 and CDR2: SGHRS, YFSETQ. This CDR3 is built from 19 residues. After removal of 2 bases from V and 4 bases from J, the junction contained 20 bases not matched to a gene. As for this clone: As yet, its antigen is unknown.

Some clones are missing from TCRdb's copy, which holds only in-frame ones; the method was immunoSEQ multiplex PCR. The data show around 2.5 million clones, 80% to 95% seen once. Negatively enriched CD4+ T cells were divided by CD45RA into naive and memory. The source is a man aged 18 to 35 in good health. Some clones in this sample may be carry-over from other donors' samples. The chain links TRBV5-1 to TRBJ2-7; 8 bases align to TRBD2. Sequenced material: naive CD4+ T cells from PBMCs. This sample's subset: CD45RA+ positively selected. Written as DNA, the CDR3 is TGCGCCAGCAGCTTAACCCCCCCGGGAGGGCGGGAGGCGCATTACGAGCAGTACTTC. This codes for CASSLTPPGGREAHYEQYF.